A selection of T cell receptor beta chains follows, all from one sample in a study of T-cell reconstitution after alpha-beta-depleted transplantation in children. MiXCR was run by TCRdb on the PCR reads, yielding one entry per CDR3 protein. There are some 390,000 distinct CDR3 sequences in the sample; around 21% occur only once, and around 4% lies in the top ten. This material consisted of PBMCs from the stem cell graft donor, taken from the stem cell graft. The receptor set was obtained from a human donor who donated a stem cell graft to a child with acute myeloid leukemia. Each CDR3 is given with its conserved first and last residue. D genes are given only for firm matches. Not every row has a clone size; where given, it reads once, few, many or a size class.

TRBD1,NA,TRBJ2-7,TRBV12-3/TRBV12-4,CASSLALGQGYEQYF,TGTGCCAGCAGTTTAGCGCTTGGACAGGGGTACGAGCAGTACTTC
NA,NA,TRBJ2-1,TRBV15,CATRSGDSSHEQFF,TGTGCCACCAGGTCGGGAGATTCATCGCATGAGCAGTTCTTC
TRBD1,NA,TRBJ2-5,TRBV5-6,CASSLRTGGPEETQYF,TGTGCCAGCAGCTTGAGGACAGGGGGGCCTGAAGAGACCCAGTACTTC
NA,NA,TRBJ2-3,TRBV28,CASSFVGEGTDTQYF,TGTGCCAGCAGTTTCGTAGGGGAGGGCACAGATACGCAGTATTTT
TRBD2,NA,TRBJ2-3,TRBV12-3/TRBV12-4,CAARDWASGEDTQYF,TGTGCCGCTCGTGATTGGGCTAGCGGCGAAGATACGCAGTATTTT
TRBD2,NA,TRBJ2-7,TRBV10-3,CAISESGSGRYSYEQYF,TGTGCCATCAGTGAGTCGGGTAGCGGGAGGTACTCCTACGAGCAGTACTTC
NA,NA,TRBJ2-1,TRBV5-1,CASSLDVGAPNEQFF,TGCGCCAGCAGCTTGGATGTGGGAGCACCCAATGAGCAGTTCTTC
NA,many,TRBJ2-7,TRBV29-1,CSVVFDYSYEQYF,TGCAGCGTTGTATTCGACTACTCCTACGAGCAGTACTTC
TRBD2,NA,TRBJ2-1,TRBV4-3,CASSQDGTSGLYNEQFF,TGCGCCAGCAGCCAAGATGGAACTAGCGGGTTATACAATGAGCAGTTCTTC
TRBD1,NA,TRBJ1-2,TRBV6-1,CASSQRQGAEGYTF,TGTGCCAGCAGTCAACGACAGGGTGCGGAGGGCTACACCTTC
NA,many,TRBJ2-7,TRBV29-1,CSVGGGTAYEQYF,TGCAGCGTTGGGGGCGGGACGGCCTACGAGCAGTACTTC
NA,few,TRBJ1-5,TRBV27,CASSTESRGTQHF,TGTGCCAGCAGTACAGAAAGCCGGGGAACCCAGCATTTT
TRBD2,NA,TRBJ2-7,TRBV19,CASSWNGRNVEQYF,TGTGCCAGTAGCTGGAACGGGAGGAATGTCGAGCAGTACTTC
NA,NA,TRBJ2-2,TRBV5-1,CASSGEGWSGELFF,TGCGCCAGCAGCGGAGAGGGTTGGTCCGGGGAGCTGTTTTTT
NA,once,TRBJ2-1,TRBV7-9,CAEEQGTREQFF,TGTGCGGAGGAGCAGGGGACTCGAGAGCAGTTCTTC
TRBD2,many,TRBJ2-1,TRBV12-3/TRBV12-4,CASSGTSGRSLYNEQFF,TGTGCCAGCAGCGGGACTAGCGGGAGGTCGCTATACAATGAGCAGTTCTTC
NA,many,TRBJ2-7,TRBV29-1,CSVGTPGVEQYF,TGCAGCGTTGGGACACCTGGGGTCGAGCAGTACTTC
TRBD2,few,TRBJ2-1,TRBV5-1,CASSLLAETNNEQFF,TGCGCCAGCAGCTTACTAGCGGAGACCAACAATGAGCAGTTCTTC
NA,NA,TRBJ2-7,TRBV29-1,CSVVSSLGQYF,TGCAGCGTTGTCTCCTCGCTTGGGCAGTACTTC
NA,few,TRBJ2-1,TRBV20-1,CSARGYEGGYGHNEQFF,TGCAGTGCTAGAGGGTATGAGGGGGGGTATGGGCACAATGAGCAGTTCTTC
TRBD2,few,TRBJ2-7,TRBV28,CASSLIGTSTDF,TGTGCCAGCAGTTTAATCGGGACTAGCACCGACTTC
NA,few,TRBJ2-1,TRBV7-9,CASSPDGANNEQFF,TGTGCCAGCAGCCCGGACGGGGCCAACAATGAGCAGTTCTTC
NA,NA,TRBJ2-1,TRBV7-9,CASSHHEQFF,TGTGCCAGCAGTCACCATGAGCAGTTCTTC
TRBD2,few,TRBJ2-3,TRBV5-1,CASSYDVGSGSYTQYF,TGCGCCAGCAGCTACGATGTGGGTAGCGGGAGTTATACGCAGTATTTT
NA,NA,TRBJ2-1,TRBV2,CASSMGSYNEQFF,TGTGCCAGCAGTATGGGCTCCTACAATGAGCAGTTCTTC
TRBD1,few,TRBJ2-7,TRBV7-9,CASSTRQGMVNEQYF,TGTGCCAGCAGCACCCGACAGGGGATGGTAAACGAGCAGTACTTC
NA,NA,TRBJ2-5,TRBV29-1,CSVEDGGGTETQYF,TGCAGCGTTGAAGACGGAGGGGGAACAGAGACCCAGTACTTC
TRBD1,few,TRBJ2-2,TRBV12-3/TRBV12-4,CASSFMGTGEIGELFF,TGTGCCAGCAGTTTTATGGGGACAGGGGAAATCGGGGAGCTGTTTTTT
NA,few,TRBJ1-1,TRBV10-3,CAIMGAGNTEAFF,TGTGCCATCATGGGTGCGGGGAACACTGAAGCTTTCTTT
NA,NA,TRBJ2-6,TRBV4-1,CASSQTPTGTSGANVLTF,TGCGCCAGCAGCCAAACACCTACAGGGACCTCTGGGGCCAACGTCCTGACTTTC
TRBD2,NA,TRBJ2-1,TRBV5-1,CASSSGGTSGNNEQFF,TGCGCCAGCAGCTCAGGAGGGACTAGCGGTAACAATGAGCAGTTCTTC
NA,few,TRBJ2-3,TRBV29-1,CSVVLFTSTDTQYF,TGCAGCGTTGTGCTTTTTACTAGCACAGATACGCAGTATTTT
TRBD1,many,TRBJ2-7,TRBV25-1,CASSDLGDRAYEQYF,TGTGCCAGCAGTGACCTAGGAGACAGGGCCTACGAGCAGTACTTC
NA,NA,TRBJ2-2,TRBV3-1,CASSQDNHPLTGELFF,TGTGCCAGCAGCCAAGATAACCATCCCTTAACCGGGGAGCTGTTTTTT
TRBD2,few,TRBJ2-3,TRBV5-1,CASSLDGLAGSDTQYF,TGCGCCAGCAGCTTGGACGGACTAGCGGGTTCGGATACGCAGTATTTT
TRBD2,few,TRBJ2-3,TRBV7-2,CASSLRSGRQGDTQYF,TGTGCCAGCAGCCTCCGTAGCGGGAGACAGGGAGATACGCAGTATTTT
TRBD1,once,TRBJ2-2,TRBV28,CASRGTGGGGELFF,TGTGCCAGCAGGGGGACAGGGGGCGGCGGGGAGCTGTTTTTT
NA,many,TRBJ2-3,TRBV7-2,CASSFGGVDTQYF,TGTGCCAGCAGCTTTGGGGGTGTAGATACGCAGTATTTT
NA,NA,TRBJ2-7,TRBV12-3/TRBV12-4,CASSAGAIYEQYF,TGTGCCAGCAGTGCAGGGGCCATCTACGAGCAGTACTTC
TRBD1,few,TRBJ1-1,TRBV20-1,CSASVPDRVTEAFF,TGCAGTGCTAGTGTTCCGGACAGGGTCACTGAAGCTTTCTTT
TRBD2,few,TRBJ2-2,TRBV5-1,CASSLGLAGEGELFF,TGCGCCAGCAGCTTGGGCCTAGCGGGAGAAGGGGAGCTGTTTTTT
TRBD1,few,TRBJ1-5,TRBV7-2,CASSLMGQGREPQHF,TGTGCCAGCAGCTTAATGGGACAGGGACGTGAGCCCCAGCATTTT
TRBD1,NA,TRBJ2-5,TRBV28,CASSVDRVIETQYF,TGTGCCAGCAGTGTGGACAGGGTGATCGAGACCCAGTACTTC
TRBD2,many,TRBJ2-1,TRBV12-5,CASGLVAAGVNEQFF,TGTGCTAGTGGTTTGGTAGCAGCGGGAGTCAATGAGCAGTTCTTC
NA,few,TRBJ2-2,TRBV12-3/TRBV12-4,CASRLIQGSAGELFF,TGTGCCAGCAGACTAATACAGGGATCGGCCGGGGAGCTGTTTTTT
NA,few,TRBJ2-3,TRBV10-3,CAISEGKWTDTQYF,TGTGCCATCAGCGAGGGGAAGTGGACAGATACGCAGTATTTT
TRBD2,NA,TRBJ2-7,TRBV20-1,CSARETSGSHFYEQYF,TGCAGTGCTAGAGAAACTAGCGGGAGCCATTTCTACGAGCAGTACTTC
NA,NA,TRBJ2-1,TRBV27,CASSLSGPLGEQFF,TGTGCCAGCAGTTTATCAGGGCCCTTGGGTGAGCAGTTCTTC
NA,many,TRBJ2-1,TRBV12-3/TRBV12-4,CASRTSSYNEQFF,TGTGCCAGCAGGACTAGCTCCTACAATGAGCAGTTCTTC
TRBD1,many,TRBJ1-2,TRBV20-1,CSARDPLQGAGYTF,TGCAGTGCTAGAGATCCCCTACAGGGGGCTGGCTACACCTTC
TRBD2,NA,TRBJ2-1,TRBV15,CATSRDYRTSGSGEQFF,TGTGCCACCAGCAGAGATTACCGGACTAGCGGGAGTGGTGAGCAGTTCTTC
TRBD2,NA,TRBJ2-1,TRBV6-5,CASSLVASGSYNEQFF,TGTGCCAGCAGCCTCGTAGCTAGCGGGAGCTACAATGAGCAGTTCTTC
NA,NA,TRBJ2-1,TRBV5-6,CASSFMTAFNEQFF,TGTGCCAGCAGCTTTATGACTGCCTTCAATGAGCAGTTCTTC
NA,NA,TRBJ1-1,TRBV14,CASSQGSERKAFF,TGTGCCAGCAGCCAAGGGTCTGAAAGGAAGGCTTTCTTT
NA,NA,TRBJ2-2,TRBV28,CASKGGPLDYTGELFF,TGTGCCAGCAAGGGGGGGCCTTTGGACTACACCGGGGAGCTGTTTTTT